These 25 T cell receptor beta chains were all obtained from the same sample, sequenced in a study of T cell responses to AZD1222 COVID-19 vaccine. Profiling relied on immunoSEQ multiplex PCR, and the TCRdb table lists in-frame clones only, not all of them. The sample carries about 180,000 clones, 80% to 95% recorded once. Sequenced material: peripheral blood, taken 28 days after the second AZD1222 dose. These receptors came from an adult who received the AZD1222 COVID-19 vaccine.

This sequence joins TRBV29-1 and TRBJ2-3; D perhaps matches TRBD1 (6 bases). CDR3 length: 14 residues. The V end was cut by 6 bases, the J end by 2 bases, with 15 bases between. Germline CDR1 and CDR2: SQVTM and ANQGSEA. This chain's CDR3 is CSVRGSAATDTQYF. CDR3 sequence (DNA): TGCAGCGTCAGGGGCTCCGCGGCCACAGATACGCAGTATTTT.

This clone has a single count. The chain uses TRBV6-5 and TRBJ1-1; D is unclear. This CDR3 contains 15 residues. V lost 0 bases to trimming and J lost 3 bases, with 11 bases between them. The germline V gene has CDR1 MNHEY and CDR2 SVGAGI. This CDR3 reads CASSYSTGSDTEAFF. In DNA, the CDR3 is TGTGCCAGCAGTTACTCGACGGGGTCGGACACTGAAGCTTTCTTT.

The rearrangement uses TRBV11-3 and TRBJ1-3; D perhaps matches TRBD1 (6 bases). Germline loops: CDR1 SGHNT, CDR2 YENEEA. CDR3 size: 15 residues. Trimming left V 0 bases short and J 4 bases short, with 10 bases between. The CDR3: CASSLDAGVGNTIYF. CDR3 in DNA: TGTGCCAGCAGCTTAGATGCAGGGGTCGGAAACACCATATATTTT.

The CDR3 region is CASSFQVANYGYTF. The CDR3 DNA sequence: TGTGCCAGCAGTTTTCAAGTTGCCAACTATGGCTACACCTTC. The J gene is TRBJ1-2, the V gene TRBV28; no reliable D call. The CDR3 sequence is 14 residues long. Between the trimmed V and J ends, which lost 3 bases and 2 bases, there was a span of 10 bases. In germline, CDR1 is MDHEN, CDR2 SYDVKM.

This clone was observed a single time. The genes are TRBV24-1 and TRBJ2-1, with D possibly TRBD1 on 6 matching bases. The CDR3 spans 12 residues. Germline V gene data show CDR1 as KGHDR and CDR2 as SFDVKD. V was cut by 8 bases and J by 8 bases, with 12 bases left in between. The CDR3 loop reads CATNPSGDEQFF. CDR3 nucleotides: TGTGCCACCAATCCTTCAGGGGATGAGCAGTTCTTC.

The CDR3 is CAWSAGANTGELFF. CDR3 in DNA: TGTGCCTGGAGTGCAGGAGCCAACACCGGGGAGCTGTTTTTT. The chain recombines TRBV30 with TRBJ2-2; D not certain. Trimming cost V 1 base and J 2 bases, with 8 bases left between them. There are 14 residues in the CDR3. The germline V gene has CDR1 GTSNPN and CDR2 SVGIG (reference sequence).

V and J are TRBV3-1 (or the pseudogene TRBV3-2) and TRBJ2-3, with D possibly being TRBD2 (5 bases). CDR1 is LGHDT, CDR2 YNNKEL, per germline (reference sequence). This CDR3 is built from 13 residues. Trimming shortened V by 4 bases and J by 9 bases, and 14 bases separated the two germline ends. The CDR3 DNA sequence: TGTGCCAGCAGCCGTGGTTGGGAGACGACGCAGTATTTT. This gives the protein CASSRGWETTQYF.

The chain links TRBV7-9 to TRBJ2-2; TRBD2 might be the D (5 bases). V lost 5 bases, J lost 4 bases, and 17 bases lay in between. The CDR3 has 16 amino acids. The germline V gene has CDR1 SEHNR and CDR2 FQNEAQ (reference sequence). The CDR3 spells CASSPRSGSVTGELFF. The CDR3 nucleotides are TGTGCCAGCAGCCCGAGAAGTGGGAGCGTCACCGGGGAGCTGTTTTTT.

This clone was counted a single time. The V call is TRBV5-1, the J call TRBJ1-2; the D gene is possibly TRBD1 (6 bases). This CDR3 contains 16 residues. The germline V gene encodes CDR1 SGHRS and CDR2 YFSETQ. With 1 base removed from V and 0 bases from J, the gap between germline ends came to 13 bases. The CDR3 here is CASSLTWTASNYGYTF. The CDR3, as DNA: TGCGCCAGCAGCTTGACCTGGACAGCTTCTAACTATGGCTACACCTTC.

The chain joins TRBV19 to TRBJ2-7; no clear D. Germline lookup yields CDR1 LNHDA and CDR2 SQIVND (reference sequence). Trimming pared 3 bases from V and 2 bases from J, leaving 14 bases between. This CDR3 has 15 amino acids. CDR3 sequence (DNA): TGTGCCAGTAGTATCTATAGGGCACCTCCCTACGAGCAGTACTTC. Translated: CASSIYRAPPYEQYF.

V gene TRBV6-2 or TRBV6-3 combines with J gene TRBJ1-4, with 7 bases that match TRBD1. The germline V gene encodes CDR1 MNHEY and CDR2 SVGEGT. The CDR3 has 16 residues. With 0 bases clipped from V and 7 bases from J, the junction kept 8 bases outside the gene matches. CDR3 amino acids: CASSYSRQGESEKLFF. In DNA, the CDR3 is TGTGCCAGCAGTTACTCGAGACAGGGTGAAAGTGAAAAACTGTTTTTT.

This CDR3 reads CASSQQGGADLQETQYF. DNA for the CDR3: TGTGCCAGCAGCCAACAGGGCGGAGCAGACCTCCAAGAGACCCAGTACTTC. The rearrangement uses TRBV27 and TRBJ2-5, with D tentatively TRBD1 (6 bases). With 6 bases removed from V and 1 base from J, the gap between germline ends came to 21 bases. Germline CDR1 is MNHEY and CDR2 is SMNVEV (reference sequence). This CDR3 contains 17 residues.

The chain links TRBV5-5 to TRBJ2-7, with D unresolved. The CDR3 extends over 11 amino acids. Germline V CDR1 and CDR2: SGHKS, YYEKEE (reference sequence). V lost 2 bases and J lost 5, with 5 bases in between. CDR3 in DNA: TGTGCCAGCAGCTTACATAACGAGCAGTACTTC. Its translation: CASSLHNEQYF.

This clone was seen a few times. The chain combines TRBV2 with TRBJ2-7; D unresolved. V lost 2 bases and J 2 bases, leaving 13 bases between the germline ends. Germline CDR1 and CDR2: SNHLY and FYNNEI. This CDR3 spans 15 amino acids. CDR3 loop: CASSERFNRPYEQYF. The CDR3 bases are TGTGCCAGCAGTGAAAGGTTCAACCGGCCCTACGAGCAGTACTTC.

V usage is TRBV5-1 and J usage is TRBJ1-3; 7 nucleotides agree with TRBD1. Unmatched junction bases numbered 7, after V lost 3 bases and J lost 7 bases. The CDR3 runs to 14 residues. Per germline, CDR1 SGHRS and CDR2 YFSETQ. In DNA form, the CDR3 reads TGCGCCAGCAGCTCGACAGGGAGAGGGAACACCATATATTTT. Translating it yields CASSSTGRGNTIYF.

The chain carries TRBV19 and TRBJ1-5, with 10 nucleotides matching TRBD1. Unmatched junction bases numbered 7, after V lost 4 bases and J lost 7 bases. The length of the CDR3 is 15 residues. The V gene's germline CDR1 is LNHDA and CDR2 SQIVND (reference sequence). The CDR3 loop reads CASSRPGQGIQPQHF. The CDR3 nucleotides read TGTGCCAGTAGTAGGCCGGGACAGGGGATACAGCCCCAGCATTTT.

The chain recombines TRBV10-1 with TRBJ1-4; D is possibly TRBD1 (5 bases). V shed 5 bases and J shed 8 bases, with 15 bases lying between them. The CDR3 runs 14 residues. Germline V CDR1 and CDR2: WNHNN, SYGVQD (reference sequence). CDR3 protein: CASSQGGGREKLFF. Here the CDR3 DNA reads TGCGCCAGCAGTCAGGGTGGAGGGCGCGAAAAACTGTTTTTT.

V and J are TRBV18 and TRBJ2-3; 8 bases are a match to TRBD1. Germline CDR1 is KGHSH and CDR2 is LQKENI. The V segment lost 3 bases and the J segment 0 bases; nucleotides outside the gene matches: 2. The CDR3 has 15 residues. This chain's CDR3 is CASSPRGLSTDTQYF. For the CDR3, the DNA is TGTGCCAGCTCACCCAGGGGGCTTAGCACAGATACGCAGTATTTT.

The rearrangement links TRBV6-5 to TRBJ1-3; D call uncertain. Germline lookup yields CDR1 MNHEY and CDR2 SVGAGI. This CDR3 region has 14 residues. V was cut by 9 bases and J by 0 bases, with 12 bases left in between. The CDR3 DNA follows: TGTGCCAGTATGAGAGGTGGCTCTGGAAACACCATATATTTT. Encoded protein: CASMRGGSGNTIYF.

The rearrangement links TRBV28 to TRBJ1-1; 9 bases agree with TRBD1. CDR1 and CDR2 (germline): MDHEN, SYDVKM. There are 16 residues in the CDR3. Losses at the gene ends were 7 bases for V and 1 base for J; bases not matched to a gene: 10. The CDR3 sequence is CASTILRDRENTEAFF. The CDR3 DNA reads as TGTGCCAGCACCATTTTGCGGGACAGGGAGAACACTGAAGCTTTCTTT.

The gene calls are TRBV11-2 and TRBJ2-4, with a weak D call TRBD2 (5 bases). Germline-derived CDR1 and CDR2 are SGHAT and FQNNGV. V was clipped by 1 base and J by 6 bases, with 10 bases between them. The CDR3 has 14 residues. The CDR3 loop is CASSLARGSNIQYF. CDR3 bases: TGTGCCAGCAGCTTAGCCCGGGGTTCAAACATTCAGTACTTC.

This clone was seen only once. The rearrangement uses TRBV18 and TRBJ2-3; 13 bases agree with TRBD2. CDR1 KGHSH and CDR2 LQKENI come from the germline V gene. The CDR3 runs to 16 residues. Trimming at V came to 3 bases and at J to 0 bases, leaving 0 bases not matched to a gene. The CDR3 DNA reads TGTGCCAGCTCACCGGGACTAGCGGGGAGCACAGATACGCAGTATTTT. Amino acid sequence: CASSPGLAGSTDTQYF.

Concerning this clone itself: A junction end diverges from the germline sequence, so it may reflect a read error. Other DNA sequences in the same sample also yield this CDR3. The genes are TRBV11-2 and TRBJ2-4, with 12 bases aligning to TRBD2. There are 17 residues in the CDR3. Germline V gene lookup returns CDR1 SGHAT and CDR2 FQNNGV. Here the CDR3 DNA reads TGTGCCAGCAGCTTGGGACTAGCGGGTCGGTCCAAAAACATTCAATACTTC. This gives the protein CASSLGLAGRSKNIQYF.

The V call is TRBV21-1, the J call TRBJ2-5; the table's D call, TRBD1, has no DNA check behind it. TRBV21-1 constitutes a pseudogene. The CDR3 has 15 amino acids. CDR3 sequence: CASSKPPGQGETQYF. For the CDR3, the DNA is TGTGCCAGCAGCAAGCCCCCGGGACAGGGGGAGACCCAGTACTTC.

The genes are TRBV6-5 and TRBJ2-7; 9 bases are a match to TRBD1. Trimming at V came to 7 bases and at J to 6 bases, leaving 4 bases not matched to a gene. Germline lookup yields CDR1 MNHEY and CDR2 SVGAGI. This CDR3 spans 12 amino acids. This CDR3 reads CASKDRGAEQYF. The CDR3 coding sequence is TGTGCCAGCAAGGACAGGGGTGCCGAGCAGTACTTC.